Each of the 2 T cell receptor beta chains below was sequenced from the same sample in a study of T cell responses to AZD1222 COVID-19 vaccine. TCRdb's copy holds only in-frame clones and misses some; the assay was immunoSEQ multiplex PCR. Of about 150,000 clones listed, around 90% are singletons. The source material was peripheral blood, sampled on day 0 of AZD1222 vaccination. The receptors originated from an adult in good health.

This sequence joins TRBV19 and TRBJ2-4; 10 bases match TRBD1. The ends lost 5 bases at V and 0 bases at J; junction bases unmatched: 4. Germline V gene lookup returns CDR1 LNHDA and CDR2 SQIVND (reference sequence). The CDR3 runs to 16 residues. The CDR3 nucleotides read TGTGCCAGTAGTCTCCGGGACAGGGGAGCCAAAAACATTCAGTACTTC. As protein: CASSLRDRGAKNIQYF.

This sequence joins TRBV9 and TRBJ2-4; possible D gene TRBD2, 6 bases. V dropped 1 base and J dropped 1 base, with 21 bases sitting between them. The CDR3 extends over 19 amino acids. CDR1 is SGDLS and CDR2 is YYNGEE in the germline V gene. CDR3 sequence reads: CASSVRERLYRGAKNIQYF. The DNA of the CDR3 is TGTGCCAGCAGCGTAAGAGAGCGCCTATACCGGGGGGCCAAAAACATTCAGTACTTC.